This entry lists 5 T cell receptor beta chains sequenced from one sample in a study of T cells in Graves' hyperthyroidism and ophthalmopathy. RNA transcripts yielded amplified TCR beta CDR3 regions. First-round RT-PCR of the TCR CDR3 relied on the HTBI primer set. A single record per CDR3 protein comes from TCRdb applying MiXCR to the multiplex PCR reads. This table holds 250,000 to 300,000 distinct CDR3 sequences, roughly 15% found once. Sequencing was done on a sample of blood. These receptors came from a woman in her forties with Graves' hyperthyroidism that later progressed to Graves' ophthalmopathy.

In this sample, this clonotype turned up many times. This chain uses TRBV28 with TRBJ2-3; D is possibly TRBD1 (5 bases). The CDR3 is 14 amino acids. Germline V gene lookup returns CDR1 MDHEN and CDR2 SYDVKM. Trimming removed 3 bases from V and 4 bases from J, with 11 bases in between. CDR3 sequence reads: CASSFTGSADTQYF. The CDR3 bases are TGTGCCAGCAGTTTCACAGGATCAGCAGATACGCAGTATTTT.

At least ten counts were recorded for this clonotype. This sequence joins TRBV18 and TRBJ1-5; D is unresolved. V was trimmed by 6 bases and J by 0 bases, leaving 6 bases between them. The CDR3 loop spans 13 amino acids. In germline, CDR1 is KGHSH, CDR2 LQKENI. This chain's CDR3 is CASSPNSNQPQHF. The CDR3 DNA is TGTGCCAGCTCTCCTAATAGCAATCAGCCCCAGCATTTT.

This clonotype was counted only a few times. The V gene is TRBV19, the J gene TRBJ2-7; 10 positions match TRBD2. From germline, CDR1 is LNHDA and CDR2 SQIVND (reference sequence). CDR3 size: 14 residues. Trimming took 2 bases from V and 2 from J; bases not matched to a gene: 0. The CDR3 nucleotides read TGTGCCAGTAGTATACTAGCGGGAGCCTACGAGCAGTACTTC. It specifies CASSILAGAYEQYF. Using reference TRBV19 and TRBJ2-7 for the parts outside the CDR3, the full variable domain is DGGITQSPKYLFRKEGQNVTLSCEQNLNHDAMYWYRQDPGQGLRLIYYSQIVNDFQKGDIAEGYSVSREKKESFPLTVTSAQKNPTAFYLCASSILAGAYEQYFGPGTRLTVT.

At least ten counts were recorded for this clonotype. DNA of the CDR3: TGTGCCTGGACAGCGGGACGTAGCACAGATACGCAGTATTTT. Its translation is CAWTAGRSTDTQYF. The genes are TRBV30 and TRBJ2-3, with 7 bases matching TRBD2. Germline CDR1 and CDR2: GTSNPN and SVGIG (reference sequence). V shed 4 bases, J shed 0 bases, and the junction held 4 bases outside the gene matches. The CDR3 totals 14 residues.

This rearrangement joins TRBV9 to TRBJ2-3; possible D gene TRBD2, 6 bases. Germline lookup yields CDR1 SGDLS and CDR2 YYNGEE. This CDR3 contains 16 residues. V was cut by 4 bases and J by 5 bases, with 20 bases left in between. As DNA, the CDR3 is TGTGCCAGCAGCCTTCTCGGGACTTTCGAGGGAGATACGCAGTATTTT. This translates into CASSLLGTFEGDTQYF.